The rows below give T cell receptor beta chains drawn from one sample of a study of regulatory T cells in long-lasting Graves disease. TCRdb used MiXCR to reprocess the multiplex PCR reads, holding one entry per CDR3 protein. The profile shows approximately 470,000 distinct CDR3 sequences, about 16% of them singletons. This sample also appeared in a second study, on T cells in Graves' hyperthyroidism and ophthalmopathy.

Specimen: peripheral blood mononuclear cells (PBMCs), collected at new diagnosis, from a patient treated with antithyroid drugs. Receptor source: a middle-aged man with Graves disease. CDR3s include the opening cysteine and the closing phenylalanine or tryptophan. D genes are given only for firm matches. Clone sizes are given selectively: once, few, many, or a class where the clone is expanded.

>TRBJ2-6|18|TRBV15|few|NA
TGTGCCACCAGCAGTAAACTCAGAGGGTTTGGGGGGGCCAACGTCCTGACTTTC
CATSSKLRGFGGANVLTF
>TRBJ1-1|15|TRBV28|many|NA
TGTGCCAGCAGCTCTCTTGGGGCAAGGCGAGATGAAGCTTTCTTT
CASSSLGARRDEAFF
>TRBJ2-1|16|TRBV30|NA|TRBD2
TGTGCCTGGAGCGGTACTAGCGGGAGCTCCTACAATGAGCAGTTCTTC
CAWSGTSGSSYNEQFF
>TRBJ2-2|17|TRBV27|NA|TRBD1
TGTGCCAGCAGTCTACCACCCCGGACAGGGCCCTCCGGGGAGCTGTTTTTT
CASSLPPRTGPSGELFF
>TRBJ2-7|13|TRBV20-1|few|NA
TGCAGTGCTAGACCCCTAGGGTTCTACGAGCAGTACTTC
CSARPLGFYEQYF
>TRBJ2-5|13|TRBV6-1|many|TRBD2
TGTGCCAGCAGACTAGCGGGAGGGGAGACCCAGTACTTC
CASRLAGGETQYF
>TRBJ1-5|16|TRBV19|NA|NA
TGTGCCAGTAGGGTGACAGGAGTCTATAGCAATCAGCCCCAGCATTTT
CASRVTGVYSNQPQHF
>TRBJ2-3|14|TRBV19|few|TRBD2
TGTGCCAGTCACGAGCGGGGATCCACAGATACGCAGTATTTT
CASHERGSTDTQYF
>TRBJ2-1|11|TRBV24-1|few|NA
TGTGCCACCAGTCGTAGCAATGAGCAGTTCTTC
CATSRSNEQFF
>TRBJ2-2|17|TRBV5-1|few|TRBD2
TGCGCCAGCAGCCCCGGGACTAGCTATCCGAACACCGGGGAGCTGTTTTTT
CASSPGTSYPNTGELFF
>TRBJ2-3|13|TRBV24-1|few|NA
TGTGCCACCAGTGATTCCTGGCGGGATACGCAGTATTTT
CATSDSWRDTQYF
>TRBJ2-2|14|TRBV28|many|TRBD1
TGTGCCAGCAGCCGCCGGACAGGGGTCGGGGAGCTGTTTTTT
CASSRRTGVGELFF
>TRBJ1-1|12|TRBV13|many|NA
TGTGCCAGCAGCGCGCAGGACACTGAAGCTTTCTTT
CASSAQDTEAFF
>TRBJ2-7|11|TRBV28|many|NA
TGTGCCAGCAGCGCACTCTACGAGCAGTACTTC
CASSALYEQYF
>TRBJ1-4|15|TRBV5-6|NA|TRBD1
TGTGCCAGCAGCGGGACAGGACAAACTAATGAAAAACTGTTTTTT
CASSGTGQTNEKLFF
>TRBJ1-2|14|TRBV28|many|NA
TGTGCCAGCAGTTCTACCCCCGGGGGATATGGCTACACCTTC
CASSSTPGGYGYTF
>TRBJ2-7|15|TRBV16|few|TRBD1
TGTGCCAGCAGCCAAGGACAGGGATTCTCCTACGAGCAGTACTTC
CASSQGQGFSYEQYF
>TRBJ1-1|17|TRBV7-6|many|TRBD1
TGTGCCAGCAGCTTTGGGACAGGGGTTCGGTCGAACACTGAAGCTTTCTTT
CASSFGTGVRSNTEAFF
>TRBJ1-1|12|TRBV2|many|NA
TGTGCCAGCAGTGAGGCAACCCCAAAGTGTTTCTTT
CASSEATPKCFF
>TRBJ1-3|12|TRBV2|NA|NA
TGTGCCAGCAGTGAAGCCCCCAGCACCATATATTTT
CASSEAPSTIYF
>TRBJ1-5|14|TRBV19|NA|NA
TGTGCCAGCAGCATAGCGGCAGGGAATCAGCCCCAGCATTTT
CASSIAAGNQPQHF
>TRBJ2-7|13|TRBV5-1|many|TRBD2
TGCGCCAGCAGCCGCCTAGCGGGAGGGGAGCAGTACTTC
CASSRLAGGEQYF
>TRBJ2-1|13|TRBV2|many|TRBD2
TGTGCCAGCATACTAGCGGTATACAATGAGCAGTTCTTC
CASILAVYNEQFF
>TRBJ2-7|13|TRBV12-3/TRBV12-4|many|TRBD1
TGCGCCAGCAGGCTGGCAGGGGGCTACGAGCAGTACTTC
CASRLAGGYEQYF
>TRBJ2-3|16|TRBV14|NA|TRBD2
TGTGCCAGCAGCCAAGAGGCTAGCGGGAGGACAGATACGCAGTATTTT
CASSQEASGRTDTQYF
>TRBJ2-1|18|TRBV19|few|TRBD2
TGTGCCAGTAGTACTCTAGGGGCGGGAGCAATCTCCTACAATGAGCAGTTCTTC
CASSTLGAGAISYNEQFF
>TRBJ2-3|14|TRBV7-2|many|TRBD2
TGTGCCAGCAAGGCGGGAGGGATTTCAGATACGCAGTATTTT
CASKAGGISDTQYF